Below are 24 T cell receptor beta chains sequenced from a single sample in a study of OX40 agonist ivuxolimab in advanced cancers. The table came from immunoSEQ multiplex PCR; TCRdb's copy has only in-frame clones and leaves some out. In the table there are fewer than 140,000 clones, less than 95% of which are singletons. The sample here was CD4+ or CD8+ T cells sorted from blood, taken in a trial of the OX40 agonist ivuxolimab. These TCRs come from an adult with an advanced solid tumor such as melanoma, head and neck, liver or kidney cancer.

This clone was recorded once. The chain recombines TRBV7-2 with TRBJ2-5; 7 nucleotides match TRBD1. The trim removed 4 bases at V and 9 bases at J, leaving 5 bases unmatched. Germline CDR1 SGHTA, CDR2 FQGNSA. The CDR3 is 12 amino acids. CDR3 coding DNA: TGTGCCAGCAGCTCGTACAGGGGATCCCAGTACTTC. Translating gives CASSSYRGSQYF.

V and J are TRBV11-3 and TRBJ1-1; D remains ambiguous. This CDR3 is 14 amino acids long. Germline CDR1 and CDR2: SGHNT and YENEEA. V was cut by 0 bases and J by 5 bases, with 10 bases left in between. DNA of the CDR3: TGTGCCAGCAGCTTAGACGGGCCGAGGACTGAAGCTTTCTTT. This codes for CASSLDGPRTEAFF.

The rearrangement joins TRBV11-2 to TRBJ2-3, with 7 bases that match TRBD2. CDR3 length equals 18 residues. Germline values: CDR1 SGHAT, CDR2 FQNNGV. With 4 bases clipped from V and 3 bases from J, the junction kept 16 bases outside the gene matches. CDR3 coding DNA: TGTGCCAGCAGCTCCCGCGGGGGTGCGGGGCGCTTTACAGATACGCAGTATTTT. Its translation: CASSSRGGAGRFTDTQYF.

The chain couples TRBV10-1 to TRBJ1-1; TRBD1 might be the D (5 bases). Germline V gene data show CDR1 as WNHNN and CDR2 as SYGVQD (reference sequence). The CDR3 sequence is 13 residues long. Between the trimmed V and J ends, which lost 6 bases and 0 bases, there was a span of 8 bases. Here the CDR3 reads CASRSGMNTEAFF. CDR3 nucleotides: TGCGCCAGCAGATCAGGGATGAACACTGAAGCTTTCTTT.

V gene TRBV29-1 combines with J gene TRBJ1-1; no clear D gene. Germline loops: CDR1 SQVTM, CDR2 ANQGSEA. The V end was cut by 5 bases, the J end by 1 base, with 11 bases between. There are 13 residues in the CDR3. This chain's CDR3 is CSVSWFGNTEAFF. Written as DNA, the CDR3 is TGCAGCGTTTCATGGTTCGGGAACACTGAAGCTTTCTTT.

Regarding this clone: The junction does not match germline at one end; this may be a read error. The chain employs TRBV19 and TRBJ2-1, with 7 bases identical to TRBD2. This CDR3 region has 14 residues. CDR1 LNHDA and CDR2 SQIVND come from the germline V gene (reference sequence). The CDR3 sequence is CASAPGGSSNEQFF. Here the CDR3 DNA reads TGTGCCAGCGCCCCGGGAGGTTCCTCCAATGAGCAGTTCTTC.

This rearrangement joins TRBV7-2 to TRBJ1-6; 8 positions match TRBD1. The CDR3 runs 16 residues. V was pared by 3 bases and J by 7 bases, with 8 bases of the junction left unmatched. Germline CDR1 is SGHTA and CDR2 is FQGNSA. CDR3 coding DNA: TGTGCCAGCAGCTTCTCCCAGGGGGCAGGGAATTCACCCCTCCACTTT. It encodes CASSFSQGAGNSPLHF.

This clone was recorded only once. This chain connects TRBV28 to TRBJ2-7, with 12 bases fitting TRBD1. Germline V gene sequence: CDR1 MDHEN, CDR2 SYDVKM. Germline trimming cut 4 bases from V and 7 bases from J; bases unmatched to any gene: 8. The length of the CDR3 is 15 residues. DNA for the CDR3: TGTGCCAGCAGTTCTCCCGGGACAGGGGGCGTAGAGCAGTACTTC. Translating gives CASSSPGTGGVEQYF. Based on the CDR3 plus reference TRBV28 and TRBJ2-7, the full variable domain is DVKVTQSSRYLVKRTGEKVFLECVQDMDHENMFWYRQDPGLGLRLIYFSYDVKMKEKGDIPEGYSVSREKKERFSLILESASTNQTSMYLCASSSPGTGGVEQYFGPGTRLTVT.

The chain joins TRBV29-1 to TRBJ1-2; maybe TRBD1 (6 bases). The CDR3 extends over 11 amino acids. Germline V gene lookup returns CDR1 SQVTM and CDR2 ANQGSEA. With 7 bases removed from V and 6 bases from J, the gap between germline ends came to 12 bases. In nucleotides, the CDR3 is TGCAGCGGTGGGGGGGCGGATGGCTACACCTTC. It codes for CSGGGADGYTF.

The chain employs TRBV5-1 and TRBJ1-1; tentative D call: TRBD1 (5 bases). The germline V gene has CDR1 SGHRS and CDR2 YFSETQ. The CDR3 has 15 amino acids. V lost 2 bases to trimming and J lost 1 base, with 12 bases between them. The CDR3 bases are TGCGCCAGCAGCTTCTCACAGGTGGGGAACACTGAAGCTTTCTTT. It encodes CASSFSQVGNTEAFF. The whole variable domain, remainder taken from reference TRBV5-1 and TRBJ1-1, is KAGVTQTPRYLIKTRGQQVTLSCSPISGHRSVSWYQQTPGQGLQFLFEYFSETQRNKGNFPGRFSGRQFSNSRSEMNVSTLELGDSALYLCASSFSQVGNTEAFFGQGTRLTVV.

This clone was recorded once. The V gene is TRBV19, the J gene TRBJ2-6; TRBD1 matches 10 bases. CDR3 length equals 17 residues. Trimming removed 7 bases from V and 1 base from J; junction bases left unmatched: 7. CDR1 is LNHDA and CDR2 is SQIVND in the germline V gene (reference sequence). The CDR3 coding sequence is TGTGCCAGTAAGCGGACAGGGGGGTCTTCTGGGGCCAACGTCCTGACTTTC. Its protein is CASKRTGGSSGANVLTF.

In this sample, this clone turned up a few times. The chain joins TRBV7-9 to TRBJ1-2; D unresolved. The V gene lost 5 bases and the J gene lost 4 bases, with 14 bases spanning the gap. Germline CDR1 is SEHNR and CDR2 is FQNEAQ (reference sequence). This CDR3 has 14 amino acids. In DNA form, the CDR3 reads TGTGCCAGCAGCACGACCCCCCACGTCTATGGCTACACCTTC. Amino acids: CASSTTPHVYGYTF.

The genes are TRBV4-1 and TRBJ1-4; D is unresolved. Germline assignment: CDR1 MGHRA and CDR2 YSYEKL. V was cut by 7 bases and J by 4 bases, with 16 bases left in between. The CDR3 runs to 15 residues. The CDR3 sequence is CASTPQEGRNEKLFF. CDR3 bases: TGCGCCAGCACCCCTCAAGAGGGCCGTAATGAAAAACTGTTTTTT.

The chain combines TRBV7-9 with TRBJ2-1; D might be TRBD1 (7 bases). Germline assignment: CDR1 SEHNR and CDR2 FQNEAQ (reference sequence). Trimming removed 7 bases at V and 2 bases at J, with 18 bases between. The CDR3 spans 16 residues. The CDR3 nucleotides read TGTGCCAGCACCCCCTCCAGGGGGGCTGCCTACAATGAGCAGTTCTTC. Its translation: CASTPSRGAAYNEQFF.

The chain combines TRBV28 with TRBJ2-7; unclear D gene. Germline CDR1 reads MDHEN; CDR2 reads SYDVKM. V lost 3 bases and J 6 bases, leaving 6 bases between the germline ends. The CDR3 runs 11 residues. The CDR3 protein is CASSFGGEQYF. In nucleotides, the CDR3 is TGTGCCAGCAGTTTCGGTGGCGAGCAGTACTTC.

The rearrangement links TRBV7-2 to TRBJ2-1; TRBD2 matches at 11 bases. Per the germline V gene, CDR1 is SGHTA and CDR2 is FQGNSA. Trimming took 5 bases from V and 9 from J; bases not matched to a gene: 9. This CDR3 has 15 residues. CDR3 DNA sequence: TGTGCCAGCAGCCGCAGTAGCGGGGGGGCCAGTGAGCAGTTCTTC. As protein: CASSRSSGGASEQFF.

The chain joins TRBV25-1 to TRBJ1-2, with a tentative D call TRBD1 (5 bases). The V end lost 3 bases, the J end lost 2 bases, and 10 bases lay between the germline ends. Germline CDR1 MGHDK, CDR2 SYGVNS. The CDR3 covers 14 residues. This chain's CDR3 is CASSETALNYGYTF. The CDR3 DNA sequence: TGTGCCAGCAGTGAGACAGCTCTAAACTATGGCTACACCTTC.

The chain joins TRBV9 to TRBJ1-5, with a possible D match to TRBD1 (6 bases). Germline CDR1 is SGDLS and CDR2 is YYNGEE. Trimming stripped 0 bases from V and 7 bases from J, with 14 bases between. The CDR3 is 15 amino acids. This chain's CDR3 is CASSVDGQGWQPQHF. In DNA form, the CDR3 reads TGTGCCAGCAGCGTAGATGGGCAGGGGTGGCAGCCCCAGCATTTT.

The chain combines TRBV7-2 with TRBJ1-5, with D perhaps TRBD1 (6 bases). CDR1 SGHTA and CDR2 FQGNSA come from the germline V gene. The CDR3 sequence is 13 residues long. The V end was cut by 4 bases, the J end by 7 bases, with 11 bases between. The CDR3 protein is CASSSGVNQPQHF. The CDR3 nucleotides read TGTGCCAGCAGCTCAGGGGTTAACCAGCCCCAGCATTTT.

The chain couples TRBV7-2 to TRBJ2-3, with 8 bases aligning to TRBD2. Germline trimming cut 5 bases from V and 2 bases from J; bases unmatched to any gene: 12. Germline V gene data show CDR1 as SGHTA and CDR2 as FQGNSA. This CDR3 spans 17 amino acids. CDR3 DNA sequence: TGTGCCAGCAGCCAACGGGGTAGCGGGAACCTCACAGATACGCAGTATTTT. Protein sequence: CASSQRGSGNLTDTQYF.

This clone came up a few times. The CDR3 sequence: CAWSVKGNAFF. The CDR3 DNA follows: TGTGCCTGGAGTGTTAAGGGTAACGCTTTCTTT. The rearrangement links TRBV30 to TRBJ1-1, with D hard to call. Germline V lookup: CDR1 GTSNPN, CDR2 SVGIG (reference sequence). V was clipped by 0 bases and J by 11 bases, with 10 bases between them. The CDR3 sequence is 11 residues long.

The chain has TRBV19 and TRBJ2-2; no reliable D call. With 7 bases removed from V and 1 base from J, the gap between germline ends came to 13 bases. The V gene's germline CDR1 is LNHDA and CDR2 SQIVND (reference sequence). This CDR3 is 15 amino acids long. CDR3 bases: TGTGCCAGTACCTATGGATACAGGAACACCGGGGAGCTGTTTTTT. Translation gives CASTYGYRNTGELFF. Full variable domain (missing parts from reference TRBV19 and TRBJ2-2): DGGITQSPKYLFRKEGQNVTLSCEQNLNHDAMYWYRQDPGQGLRLIYYSQIVNDFQKGDIAEGYSVSREKKESFPLTVTSAQKNPTAFYLCASTYGYRNTGELFFGEGSRLTVL.

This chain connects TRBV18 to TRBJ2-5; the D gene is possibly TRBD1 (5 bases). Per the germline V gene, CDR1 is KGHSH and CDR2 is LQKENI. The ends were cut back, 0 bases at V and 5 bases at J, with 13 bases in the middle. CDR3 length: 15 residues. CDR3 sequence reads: CASSPPSRAGETQYF. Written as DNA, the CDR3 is TGTGCCAGCTCACCACCATCCAGGGCAGGCGAGACCCAGTACTTC.

CDR3 sequence: CASSSIQGFPGELFF. In nucleotides, the CDR3 is TGTGCCAGCAGCTCGATTCAGGGTTTCCCCGGGGAGCTGTTTTTT. J is TRBJ2-2 and V is TRBV7-9, with D maybe TRBD1 (5 bases). Deletions cut 4 bases from V and 6 bases from J, with 15 bases between. The length of the CDR3 is 15 residues. Germline loops: CDR1 SEHNR, CDR2 FQNEAQ (reference sequence).